A selection of T cell receptor beta chains follows, all from one sample in a study of cytomegalovirus exposure and HLA in healthy donors. Method: immunoSEQ multiplex PCR; TCRdb's copy keeps in-frame clones and lacks some. Its table lists 200,000 or so clones. Sequences were obtained from PBMCs. The receptors were gathered from a boy aged 5-17 years in good health and CMV-seronegative. The CDR3 runs from the conserved cysteine through the conserved F or W.

J: TRBJ2-7; V: TRBV6-5; CDR3: CASSYREGGQYF
J: TRBJ1-1; V: TRBV7-9; CDR3: CASSFVGGNTEAFF
J: TRBJ1-5; V: TRBV19; CDR3: CASSSRGFADYSNQPQHF
J: TRBJ2-5; V: TRBV5-6; CDR3: CASSYRTSGGVRETQYF
J: TRBJ1-1; V: TRBV5-1; CDR3: CASTSDSTRAFF
J: TRBJ2-1; V: TRBV11-3; CDR3: CASSLGVLGQASNEQFF
J: TRBJ1-3; V: TRBV7-6; CDR3: CASSPRGGEPGNTIYF
J: TRBJ2-4; V: TRBV7-9; CDR3: CASSRGQGKDIQYF
J: TRBJ1-3; V: TRBV2; CDR3: CASSDILGTRNTIYF
J: TRBJ1-2; V: TRBV6-1; CDR3: CASRQQGAGGYTF
J: TRBJ1-2; V: TRBV9; CDR3: CASSAGHSYGYTF
J: TRBJ2-1; V: TRBV6-5; CDR3: CASRRGLYEQFF
J: TRBJ1-2; V: TRBV19; CDR3: CASSMTGSGSDGYTF
J: TRBJ1-1; V: TRBV25-1; CDR3: CASSDSENTEAFF